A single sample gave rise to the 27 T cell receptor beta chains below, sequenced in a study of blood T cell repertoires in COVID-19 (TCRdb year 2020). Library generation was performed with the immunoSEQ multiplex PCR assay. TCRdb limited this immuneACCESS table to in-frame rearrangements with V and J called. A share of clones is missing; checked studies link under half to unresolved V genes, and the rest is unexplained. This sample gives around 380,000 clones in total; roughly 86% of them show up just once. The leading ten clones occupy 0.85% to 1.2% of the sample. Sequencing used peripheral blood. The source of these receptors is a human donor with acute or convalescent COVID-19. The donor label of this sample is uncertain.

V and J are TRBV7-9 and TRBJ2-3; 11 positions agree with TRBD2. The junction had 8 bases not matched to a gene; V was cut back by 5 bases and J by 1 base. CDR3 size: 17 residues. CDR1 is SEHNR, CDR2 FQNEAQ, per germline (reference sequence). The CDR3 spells CASSTTSGSGGTDTQYF. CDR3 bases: TGTGCCAGCAGCACAACTAGCGGGAGTGGAGGCACAGATACGCAGTATTTT.

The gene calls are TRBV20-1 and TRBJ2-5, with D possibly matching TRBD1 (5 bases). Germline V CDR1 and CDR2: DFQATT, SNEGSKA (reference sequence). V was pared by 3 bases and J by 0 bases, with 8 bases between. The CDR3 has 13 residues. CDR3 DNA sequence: TGCAGTGCTAGTAGACAGAACCAAGAGACCCAGTACTTC. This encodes CSASRQNQETQYF.

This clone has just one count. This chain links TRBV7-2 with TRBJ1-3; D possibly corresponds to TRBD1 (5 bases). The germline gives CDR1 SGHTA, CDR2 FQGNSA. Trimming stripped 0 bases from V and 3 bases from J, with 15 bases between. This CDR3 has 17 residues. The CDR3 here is CASSLALSRAGGNTIYF. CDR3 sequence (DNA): TGTGCCAGCAGCTTAGCTTTGTCCAGGGCAGGTGGAAACACCATATATTTT.

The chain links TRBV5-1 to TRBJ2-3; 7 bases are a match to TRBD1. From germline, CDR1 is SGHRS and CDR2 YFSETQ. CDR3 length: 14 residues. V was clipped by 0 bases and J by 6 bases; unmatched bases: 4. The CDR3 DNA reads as TGCGCCAGCAGCTTGGGGACAGGATCCGATACGCAGTATTTT. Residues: CASSLGTGSDTQYF.

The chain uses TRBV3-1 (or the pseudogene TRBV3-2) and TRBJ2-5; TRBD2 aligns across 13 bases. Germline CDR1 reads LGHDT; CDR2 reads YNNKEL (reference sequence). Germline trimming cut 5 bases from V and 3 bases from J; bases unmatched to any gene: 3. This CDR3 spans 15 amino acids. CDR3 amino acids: CASSYGLAGEETQYF. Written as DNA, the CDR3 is TGTGCCAGCAGCTATGGACTAGCGGGAGAAGAGACCCAGTACTTC.

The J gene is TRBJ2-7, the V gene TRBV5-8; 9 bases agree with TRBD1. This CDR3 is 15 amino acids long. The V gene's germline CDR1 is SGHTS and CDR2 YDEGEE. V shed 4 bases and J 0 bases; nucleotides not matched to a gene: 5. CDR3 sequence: CASSLGTGSSYEQYF. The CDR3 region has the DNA TGTGCCAGCAGCCTTGGGACAGGGAGCTCCTACGAGCAGTACTTC.

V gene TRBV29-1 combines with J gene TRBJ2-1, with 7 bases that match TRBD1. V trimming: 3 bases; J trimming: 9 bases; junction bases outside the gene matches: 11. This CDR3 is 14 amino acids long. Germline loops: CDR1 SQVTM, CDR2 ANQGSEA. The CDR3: CSVDGQGVSSEQFF. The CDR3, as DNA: TGCAGCGTTGATGGTCAGGGGGTAAGCAGTGAGCAGTTCTTC.

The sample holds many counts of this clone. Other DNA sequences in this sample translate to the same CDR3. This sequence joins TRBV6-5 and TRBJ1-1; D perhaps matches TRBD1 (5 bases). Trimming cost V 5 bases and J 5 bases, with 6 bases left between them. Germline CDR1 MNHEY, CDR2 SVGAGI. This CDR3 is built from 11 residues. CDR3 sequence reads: CASSTGTEAFF. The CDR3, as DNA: TGTGCCAGCAGTACAGGTACTGAAGCTTTCTTT.

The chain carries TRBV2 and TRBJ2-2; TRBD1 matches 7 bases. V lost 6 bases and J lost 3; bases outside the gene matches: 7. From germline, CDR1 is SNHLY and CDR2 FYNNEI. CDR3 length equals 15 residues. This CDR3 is CASRVDRVDTGELFF. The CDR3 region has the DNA TGTGCCAGCAGGGTCGACAGGGTCGACACCGGGGAGCTGTTTTTT.

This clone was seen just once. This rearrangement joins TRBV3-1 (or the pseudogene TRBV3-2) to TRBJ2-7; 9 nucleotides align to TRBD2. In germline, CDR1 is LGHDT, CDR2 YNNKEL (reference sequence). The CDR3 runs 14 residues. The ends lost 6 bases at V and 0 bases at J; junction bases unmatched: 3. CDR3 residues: CASRPSGASYEQYF. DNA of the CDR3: TGTGCCAGCAGACCTAGCGGGGCCTCCTACGAGCAGTACTTC.

The CDR3: CASSLRIGLDEKLFF. Here the CDR3 DNA reads TGTGCCAGCAGCCTAAGGATTGGGCTGGATGAAAAACTGTTTTTT. The rearrangement joins TRBV5-5 to TRBJ1-4; no firm D call. Trimming removed 4 bases at V and 6 bases at J, with 16 bases between. CDR3 length: 15 residues. Germline values: CDR1 SGHKS, CDR2 YYEKEE (reference sequence).

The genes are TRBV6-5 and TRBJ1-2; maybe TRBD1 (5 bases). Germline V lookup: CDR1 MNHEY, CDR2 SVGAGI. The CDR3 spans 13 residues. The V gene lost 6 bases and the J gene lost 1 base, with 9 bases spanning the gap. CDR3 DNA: TGTGCCAGCAGGGGACTGATTAACTATGGCTACACCTTC. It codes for CASRGLINYGYTF.

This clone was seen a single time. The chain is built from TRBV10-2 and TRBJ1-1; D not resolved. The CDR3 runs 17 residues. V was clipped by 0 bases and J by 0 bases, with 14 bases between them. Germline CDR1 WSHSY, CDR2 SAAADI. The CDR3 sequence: CASSESVSARMNTEAFF. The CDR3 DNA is TGCGCCAGCAGTGAGTCTGTGTCGGCCAGGATGAACACTGAAGCTTTCTTT.

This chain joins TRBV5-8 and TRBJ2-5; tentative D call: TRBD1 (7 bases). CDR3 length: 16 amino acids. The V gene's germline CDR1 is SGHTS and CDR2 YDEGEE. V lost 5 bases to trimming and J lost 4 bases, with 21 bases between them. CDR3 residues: CASRVGRGASIETQYF. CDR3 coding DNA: TGTGCCAGCAGGGTGGGCAGGGGGGCCTCAATAGAGACCCAGTACTTC.

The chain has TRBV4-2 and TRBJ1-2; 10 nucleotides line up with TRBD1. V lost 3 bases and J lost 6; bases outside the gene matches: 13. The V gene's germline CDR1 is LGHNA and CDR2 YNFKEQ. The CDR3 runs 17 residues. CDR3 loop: CASSHPGTGAGIDGYTF. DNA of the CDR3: TGTGCCAGCAGCCACCCCGGGACAGGGGCAGGGATCGATGGCTACACCTTC.

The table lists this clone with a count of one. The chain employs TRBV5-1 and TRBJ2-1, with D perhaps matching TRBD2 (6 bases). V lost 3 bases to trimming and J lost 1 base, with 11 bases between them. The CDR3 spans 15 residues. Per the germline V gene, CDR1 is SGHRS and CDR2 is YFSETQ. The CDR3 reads CASSSGGISYNEQFF. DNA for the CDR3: TGCGCCAGCAGCTCCGGCGGGATTTCCTACAATGAGCAGTTCTTC.

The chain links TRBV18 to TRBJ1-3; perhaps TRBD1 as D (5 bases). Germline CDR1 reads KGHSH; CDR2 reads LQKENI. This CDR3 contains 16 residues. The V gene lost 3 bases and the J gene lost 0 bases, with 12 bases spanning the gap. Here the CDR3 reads CASSPTPQGSGNTIYF. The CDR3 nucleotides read TGTGCCAGCTCACCGACTCCTCAGGGCTCTGGAAACACCATATATTTT.

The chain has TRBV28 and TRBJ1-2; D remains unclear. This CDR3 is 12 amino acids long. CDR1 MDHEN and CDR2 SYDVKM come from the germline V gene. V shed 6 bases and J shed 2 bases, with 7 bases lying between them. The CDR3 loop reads CASRGPNYGYTF. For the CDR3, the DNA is TGTGCCAGCAGGGGCCCCAACTATGGCTACACCTTC.

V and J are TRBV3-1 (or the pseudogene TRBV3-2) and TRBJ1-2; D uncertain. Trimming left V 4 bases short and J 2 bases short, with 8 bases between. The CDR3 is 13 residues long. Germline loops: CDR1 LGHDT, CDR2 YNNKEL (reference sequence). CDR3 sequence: CASSRSDNYGYTF. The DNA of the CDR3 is TGTGCCAGCAGCCGGAGTGACAACTATGGCTACACCTTC.

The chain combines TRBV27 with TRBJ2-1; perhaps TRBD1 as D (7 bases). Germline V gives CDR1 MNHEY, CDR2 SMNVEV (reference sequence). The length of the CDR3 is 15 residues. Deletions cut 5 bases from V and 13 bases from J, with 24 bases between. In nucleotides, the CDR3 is TGTGCCAGCAGTCACACGACAGGGAGGAGGGCCCCACAGTTCTTC. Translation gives CASSHTTGRRAPQFF.

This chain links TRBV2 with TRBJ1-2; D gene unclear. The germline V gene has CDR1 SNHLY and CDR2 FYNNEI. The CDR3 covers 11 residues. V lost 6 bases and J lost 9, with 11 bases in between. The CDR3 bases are TGTGCCAGCAGCCCGACACGCCGCTACACCTTC. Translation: CASSPTRRYTF.

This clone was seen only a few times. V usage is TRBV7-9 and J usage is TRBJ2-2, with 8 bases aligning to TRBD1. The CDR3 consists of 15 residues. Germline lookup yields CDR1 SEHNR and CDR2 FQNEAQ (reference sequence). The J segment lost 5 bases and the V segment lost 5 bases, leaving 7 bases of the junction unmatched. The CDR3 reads CASSLGQGRTGELFF. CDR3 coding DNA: TGTGCCAGCAGCCTTGGACAGGGAAGGACCGGGGAGCTGTTTTTT.

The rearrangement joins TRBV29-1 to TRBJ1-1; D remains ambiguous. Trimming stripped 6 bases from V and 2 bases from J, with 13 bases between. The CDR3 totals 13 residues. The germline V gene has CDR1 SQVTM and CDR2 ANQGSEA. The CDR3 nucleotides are TGCAGCGTGAACCCCGGGATCAACACTGAAGCTTTCTTT. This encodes CSVNPGINTEAFF.

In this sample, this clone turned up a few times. The CDR3: CAWSVSMEQPQHF. The CDR3 DNA sequence: TGTGCCTGGAGTGTATCGATGGAGCAGCCCCAGCATTTT. J is TRBJ1-5 and V is TRBV30; no reliable D call. Germline CDR1 GTSNPN, CDR2 SVGIG (reference sequence). The CDR3 has 13 residues. Trimming removed 0 bases from V and 7 bases from J, with 10 bases in between.

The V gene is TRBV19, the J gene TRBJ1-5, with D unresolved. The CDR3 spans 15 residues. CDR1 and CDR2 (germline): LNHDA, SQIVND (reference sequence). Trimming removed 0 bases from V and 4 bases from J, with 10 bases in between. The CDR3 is CASSIDRSKNQPQHF. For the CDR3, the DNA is TGTGCCAGTAGTATAGATCGGAGCAAGAATCAGCCCCAGCATTTT. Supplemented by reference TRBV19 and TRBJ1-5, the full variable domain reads DGGITQSPKYLFRKEGQNVTLSCEQNLNHDAMYWYRQDPGQGLRLIYYSQIVNDFQKGDIAEGYSVSREKKESFPLTVTSAQKNPTAFYLCASSIDRSKNQPQHFGDGTRLSIL.

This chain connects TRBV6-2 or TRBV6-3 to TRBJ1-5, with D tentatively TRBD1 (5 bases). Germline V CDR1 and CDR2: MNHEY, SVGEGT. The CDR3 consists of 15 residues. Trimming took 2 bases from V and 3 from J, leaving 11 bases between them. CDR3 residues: CASSYRGVDNQPQHF. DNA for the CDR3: TGTGCCAGCAGTTACCGGGGGGTTGACAATCAGCCCCAGCATTTT.

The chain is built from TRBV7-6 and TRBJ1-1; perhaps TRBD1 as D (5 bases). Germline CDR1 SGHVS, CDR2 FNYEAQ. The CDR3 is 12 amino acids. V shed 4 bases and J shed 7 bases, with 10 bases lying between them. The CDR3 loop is CASSSGGGEAFF. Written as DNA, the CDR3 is TGTGCCAGCAGCTCTGGGGGGGGTGAAGCTTTCTTT.